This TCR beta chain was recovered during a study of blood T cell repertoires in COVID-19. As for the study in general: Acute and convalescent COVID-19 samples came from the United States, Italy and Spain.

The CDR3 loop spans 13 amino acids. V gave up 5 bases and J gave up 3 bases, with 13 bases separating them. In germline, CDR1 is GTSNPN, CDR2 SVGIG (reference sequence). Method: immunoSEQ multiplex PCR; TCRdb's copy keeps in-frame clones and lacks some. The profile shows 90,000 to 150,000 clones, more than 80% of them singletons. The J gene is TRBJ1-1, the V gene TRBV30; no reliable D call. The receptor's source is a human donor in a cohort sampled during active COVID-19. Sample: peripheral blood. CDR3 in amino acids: CAWGRGADTEAFF. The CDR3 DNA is TGTGCCTGGGGCCGGGGAGCCGACACTGAAGCTTTCTTT.